What follows is one T cell receptor (beta chain) and its context. The junction shows a germline mismatch at one end, possibly a read error. The use of genomic DNA as template underpinned the TCR beta VDJ and CDR3 profiling. TCRdb re-called the reads through MiXCR, storing one row per CDR3 protein. This sample yields roughly 250,000 distinct CDR3 sequences, of which roughly 82% are seen a single time; 35% to 50% belongs to the top ten. Germline values: CDR1 LNHDA, CDR2 SQIVND (reference sequence). The CDR3 has 15 amino acids. The sample comes from a study of CD8+CD57+ T cells in acquired aplastic anemia. Patients chosen for sequencing had CD8+CD57+ cells that had expanded, as shown by flow cytometry. Patient blood was sampled before any therapy had been received.

The TCR sequence derives from a human donor with aplastic anemia. The chain recombines TRBV19 with TRBJ1-2; perhaps TRBD1 as D (6 bases). The sequenced sample consisted of sorted CD4+, CD8+, or CD8+CD57+ T cells (not recorded which) from PBMCs. The CDR3 DNA is TGTGCCAGTAGTATTTCAGGGGAGGACAATTCTGGCTACCACTTC. As protein: CASSISGEDNSGYHF.